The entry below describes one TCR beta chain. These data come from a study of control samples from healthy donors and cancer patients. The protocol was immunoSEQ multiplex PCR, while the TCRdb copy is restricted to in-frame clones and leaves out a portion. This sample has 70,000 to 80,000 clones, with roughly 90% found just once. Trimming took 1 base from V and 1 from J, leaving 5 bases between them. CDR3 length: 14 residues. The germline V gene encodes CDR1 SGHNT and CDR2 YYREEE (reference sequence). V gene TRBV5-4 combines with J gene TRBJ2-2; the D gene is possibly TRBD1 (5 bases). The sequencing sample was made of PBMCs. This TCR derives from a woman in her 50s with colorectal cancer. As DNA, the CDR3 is TGTGCCAGCAGCTTGACAGGGAACACCGGGGAGCTGTTTTTT. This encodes CASSLTGNTGELFF.